One sample yielded the 22 T cell receptor beta chains listed below, sequenced in a study of cytomegalovirus exposure and HLA in healthy donors. PCR involved 60 Vbeta and 13 Jbeta primers. Here immunoSEQ multiplex PCR was the method, and the copy in TCRdb shows in-frame clones only, minus some. The table shows some 120,000 clones, with 50% to 65% occurring only once. Sequencing input: PBMCs. Source of these receptors: a woman aged 40-49 years in good health and CMV-seropositive.

J is TRBJ2-3 and V is TRBV15, with 9 nucleotides matching TRBD1. Looked up from germline, CDR1 is LNHNV and CDR2 is YYDKDF (reference sequence). V dropped 3 bases and J dropped 3; count of bases not matched to a gene: 7. The CDR3 spans 16 residues. The CDR3 reads CATSRAETGGTDTQYF. In DNA form, the CDR3 reads TGTGCCACCAGCAGGGCCGAGACAGGGGGTACAGATACGCAGTATTTT. Full variable domain (remainder filled in from reference TRBV15 and TRBJ2-3): DAMVIQNPRYQVTQFGKPVTLSCSQTLNHNVMYWYQQKSSQAPKLLFHYYDKDFNNEADTPDNFQSRRPNTSFCFLDIRSPGLGDTAMYLCATSRAETGGTDTQYFGPGTRLTVL.

The chain uses TRBV28 and TRBJ1-5; 7 bases align to TRBD1. J lost 3 bases, V lost 5 bases, and 7 bases had no gene match. Germline V lookup: CDR1 MDHEN, CDR2 SYDVKM. The CDR3 spans 15 residues. The CDR3 DNA is TGTGCCAGCAGTAGACACGACAGGGACAATCAGCCCCAGCATTTT. It encodes CASSRHDRDNQPQHF.

This sequence joins TRBV11-2 and TRBJ2-1; TRBD2 matches at 13 bases. V lost 5 bases to trimming and J lost 9 bases; unmatched junction nucleotides: 7. Germline V gene sequence: CDR1 SGHAT, CDR2 FQNNGV. CDR3 length: 15 residues. CDR3 sequence reads: CASSLGTSGISEQFF. CDR3 DNA sequence: TGTGCCAGCAGCCTAGGGACTAGCGGGATAAGTGAGCAGTTCTTC.

CDR3 in amino acids: CASSSRTSGEYNEQFF. The CDR3, as DNA: TGTGCCAGCAGCTCTAGGACTAGCGGGGAATACAATGAGCAGTTCTTC. The rearrangement links TRBV5-4 to TRBJ2-1; 12 bases are shared with TRBD2. The CDR3 covers 16 residues. The germline V gene has CDR1 SGHNT and CDR2 YYREEE (reference sequence). After removal of 3 bases from V and 4 bases from J, the junction contained 5 bases not matched to a gene.

This chain uses TRBV2 with TRBJ2-2; 9 nucleotides match TRBD2. The CDR3 has 14 residues. The J segment lost 3 bases and the V segment lost 7 bases, leaving 3 bases of the junction unmatched. CDR1 and CDR2 from the germline V gene are SNHLY and FYNNEI. CDR3 DNA: TGTGCCAGCAATCGACTAGCGGACACCGGGGAGCTGTTTTTT. Its translation: CASNRLADTGELFF. Combining the CDR3 with reference TRBV2 and TRBJ2-2 gives the whole variable domain EPEVTQTPSHQVTQMGQEVILRCVPISNHLYFYWYRQILGQKVEFLVSFYNNEISEKSEIFDDQFSVERPDGSNFTLKIRSTKLEDSAMYFCASNRLADTGELFFGEGSRLTVL.

On this clone: One end of the junction fails to match germline, which may point to a read error. The rearrangement uses TRBV25-1 and TRBJ1-1; D might be TRBD1 (5 bases). CDR1 is MGHDK, CDR2 SYGVNS, per germline. The CDR3 is 15 amino acids. CDR3 amino acids: CASREAGHSNTEASF. As DNA, the CDR3 is TGTGCCAGCAGGGAAGCGGGGCATTCGAACACTGAAGCTTCCTTT.

This chain uses TRBV11-1 with TRBJ2-7; maybe TRBD2 (5 bases). Trimming removed 2 bases at V and 0 bases at J, with 8 bases between. There are 14 residues in the CDR3. Germline V gene sequence: CDR1 SGHAT, CDR2 FQDESV (reference sequence). The CDR3 protein is CASSLYAGSYEQYF. CDR3 coding DNA: TGTGCCAGCAGCTTATATGCGGGCTCCTACGAGCAGTACTTC.

V and J are TRBV7-2 and TRBJ1-5, with 7 bases fitting TRBD1. Germline CDR1 reads SGHTA; CDR2 reads FQGNSA. The CDR3 is 16 residues long. Trimming at V came to 1 base and at J to 3 bases, leaving 6 bases not matched to a gene. CDR3 DNA sequence: TGTGCCAGCAGCTTAGGGGCAGGGGGTCCCAATCAGCCCCAGCATTTT. Encoded protein: CASSLGAGGPNQPQHF.

The CDR3 bases are TGCGCCAGCAGCCAGCCCGGGACAGGGAATCCGGTAAGGTTTTTT. Its protein product is CASSQPGTGNPVRFF. This chain connects TRBV4-1 to TRBJ1-4, with 9 bases identical to TRBD1. Germline V gene sequence: CDR1 MGHRA, CDR2 YSYEKL. The V segment lost 3 bases and the J segment 16 bases; nucleotides outside the gene matches: 15. CDR3 size: 15 residues.

This chain uses TRBV5-1 with TRBJ2-7; TRBD2 matches 7 bases. V lost 0 bases and J lost 4; bases outside the gene matches: 10. The CDR3 has 16 amino acids. Germline V gene sequence: CDR1 SGHRS, CDR2 YFSETQ. The CDR3, as DNA: TGCGCCAGCAGCTTGGCCCCGACTAGCAGAGATTACGAGCAGTACTTC. Its translation: CASSLAPTSRDYEQYF.

The J gene is TRBJ1-1, the V gene TRBV5-4; D is perhaps TRBD1 (5 bases). This CDR3 spans 15 amino acids. V gave up 4 bases and J gave up 6 bases, with 19 bases separating them. The germline CDR1 and CDR2 sequences are SGHNT and YYREEE (reference sequence). The CDR3 reads CASSQGHPKGAEAFF. CDR3 DNA: TGTGCCAGCAGCCAAGGACATCCTAAAGGGGCTGAAGCTTTCTTT.

The chain has TRBV28 and TRBJ2-1; 7 bases agree with TRBD2. The CDR3 has 15 amino acids. CDR1 MDHEN and CDR2 SYDVKM come from the germline V gene. Trimming took 10 bases from V and 4 from J; bases not matched to a gene: 13. The CDR3 nucleotides are TGTGCCACCCTTAGGGGAGGGAGTGGTTACAATGAGCAGTTCTTC. Translating gives CATLRGGSGYNEQFF.

V is TRBV19 and J is TRBJ1-1; 7 bases agree with TRBD1. The CDR3 has 15 residues. V was clipped by 4 bases and J by 3 bases; unmatched bases: 8. Germline-derived CDR1 and CDR2 are LNHDA and SQIVND (reference sequence). The CDR3 is CASSTHRGIDTEAFF. CDR3 sequence (DNA): TGTGCCAGTAGTACCCACAGGGGAATCGACACTGAAGCTTTCTTT.

This clone was picked up a small number of times. V is TRBV10-3 and J is TRBJ2-2; D is perhaps TRBD1 (5 bases). The CDR3 spans 15 residues. Trimming shortened V by 2 bases and J by 0 bases, and 7 bases separated the two germline ends. CDR1 and CDR2 (germline): ENHRY, SYGVKD. The CDR3 loop is CAISERQSNTGELFF. In nucleotides, the CDR3 is TGTGCCATCAGTGAGAGACAGTCGAACACCGGGGAGCTGTTTTTT.

The V gene is TRBV5-4, the J gene TRBJ2-7; TRBD1 matches 7 bases. Germline CDR1 reads SGHNT; CDR2 reads YYREEE (reference sequence). The CDR3 runs 14 residues. With 4 bases clipped from V and 3 bases from J, the junction kept 7 bases outside the gene matches. CDR3 in DNA: TGTGCCAGCAGCCCCCCGGGACAGCTCTACGAGCAGTACTTC. Its protein is CASSPPGQLYEQYF.

In the case of this clone: Germline is not matched at one junction end, which may reflect a read error. This chain joins TRBV7-7 and TRBJ2-5; D uncertain. The CDR3 loop spans 13 amino acids. Germline V gene data show CDR1 as SSHAT and CDR2 as FNYEAQ (reference sequence). Here the CDR3 reads CASSPDLQETQYF. DNA for the CDR3: TGTGCTAGCAGCCCCGACCTACAGGAGACCCAGTACTTC.

The V and J genes are TRBV13 and TRBJ2-7; a weak D match, TRBD1 (5 bases). Germline CDR1 is PRHDT and CDR2 is FYEKMQ (reference sequence). The CDR3 runs 14 residues. Trimming pared 2 bases from V and 7 bases from J, leaving 15 bases between. The CDR3 nucleotides read TGTGCCAGCAGCTTAAAAAGGGGTAACCCAGAGCAGTACTTC. Encoded protein: CASSLKRGNPEQYF.

This clone was seen only a few times. This rearrangement joins TRBV4-3 to TRBJ2-2, with 11 bases aligning to TRBD2. V lost 1 base, J lost 5 bases, and 12 bases stayed unmatched. The CDR3 runs to 19 residues. Germline lookup yields CDR1 LGHNA and CDR2 YSLEER. The CDR3 protein is CASSQGGLAGSLRTGELFF. DNA for the CDR3: TGCGCCAGCAGCCAAGGAGGACTAGCGGGTTCCCTCAGGACCGGGGAGCTGTTTTTT.

The chain has TRBV6-5 and TRBJ2-1; TRBD1 matches at 9 bases. This CDR3 has 15 residues. The germline V gene has CDR1 MNHEY and CDR2 SVGAGI. Trimming removed 6 bases from V and 6 bases from J; junction bases left unmatched: 9. CDR3 amino acids: CASRRDRGTGNEQFF. The CDR3 DNA reads as TGTGCCAGCAGACGCGACAGGGGGACGGGCAATGAGCAGTTCTTC.

V gene TRBV25-1 combines with J gene TRBJ1-2, with a weak D call TRBD1 (5 bases). CDR1 is MGHDK and CDR2 is SYGVNS in the germline V gene. Trimming removed 7 bases from V and 2 bases from J, with 20 bases in between. The CDR3 covers 16 residues. This CDR3 is CASTPGEGPENYGYTF. Written as DNA, the CDR3 is TGTGCCAGCACCCCCGGGGAGGGACCGGAAAACTATGGCTACACCTTC.

The V call is TRBV9, the J call TRBJ2-5; TRBD2 is a possible D gene (6 bases). The CDR3 loop spans 15 amino acids. Trimming stripped 4 bases from V and 5 bases from J, with 18 bases between. CDR1 and CDR2 from the germline V gene are SGDLS and YYNGEE. In DNA, the CDR3 is TGTGCCAGCAGCACCCGGGACTCTCAGGAGGAGACCCAGTACTTC. Amino acids: CASSTRDSQEETQYF.

V usage is TRBV30 and J usage is TRBJ1-2; 7 nucleotides line up with TRBD1. Germline V gene lookup returns CDR1 GTSNPN and CDR2 SVGIG (reference sequence). The CDR3 contains 11 residues. Germline trimming cut 5 bases from V and 14 bases from J; bases unmatched to any gene: 11. The CDR3 sequence: CAWGMGQPVTF. CDR3 sequence (DNA): TGTGCCTGGGGAATGGGACAGCCTGTGACCTTC.